These T cell receptor beta chains were read from a single sample in a study of blood T cell repertoires in COVID-19. Clones were sequenced by immunoSEQ multiplex PCR, and TCRdb holds only the in-frame ones, with some missing. The sample includes under 150,000 clones, around 83% seen only once; the top ten take more than 3%. The sample consisted of peripheral blood. These receptors were collected from a man aged 35 to 55 with acute or convalescent COVID-19. Both conserved end residues are part of each CDR3. D genes are given only for firm matches. Where a row states a size, it is once, few, many or the class of an expanded clone; other rows omit it.

>once|TRBD2|TRBV2|TRBJ2-2
CASSRGENTGELFF
TGTGCCAGCAGTCGGGGGGAGAACACCGGGGAGCTGTTTTTT
>-|TRBD1|TRBV2|TRBJ2-3
CASSELHPGQGGDTQYF
TGTGCCAGCAGTGAACTACACCCGGGACAGGGGGGCGATACGCAGTATTTT
>-|TRBD2|TRBV4-2|TRBJ2-3
CASSQYGGGTDTQYF
TGTGCCAGCAGCCAGTACGGGGGGGGCACAGATACGCAGTATTTT
>-|-|TRBV7-9|TRBJ1-5
CASSHTTGFQPQHF
TGTGCCAGCAGCCATACAACAGGGTTTCAGCCCCAGCATTTT
>-|TRBD2|TRBV5-5|TRBJ2-1
CASSFRGVTTYNEQFF
TGTGCCAGCAGCTTTCGGGGGGTGACTACCTACAATGAGCAGTTCTTC
>-|TRBD2|TRBV20-1|TRBJ2-7
CSAAGGSKQYF
TGCAGTGCGGCCGGGGGGTCGAAGCAGTACTTC
>-|-|TRBV7-9|TRBJ1-3
CASSLERQYSGNTIYF
TGTGCCAGCAGCTTAGAACGACAGTACTCTGGAAACACCATATATTTT
>-|TRBD1|TRBV24-1|TRBJ1-2
CATSRGQANYGYTF
TGTGCCACCAGCCGAGGACAGGCGAACTATGGCTACACCTTC
>-|-|TRBV20-1|TRBJ1-2
CSASADYGYTF
TGCAGTGCTAGTGCGGACTATGGCTACACCTTC
>-|TRBD1|TRBV5-1|TRBJ2-7
CASSPTGSSYEQYF
TGCGCCAGCAGCCCGACAGGGTCCTCCTACGAGCAGTACTTC
>-|-|TRBV25-1|TRBJ1-6
CASSGQNSPLHF
TGTGCCAGCAGTGGCCAGAATTCACCCCTCCACTTT
>-|-|TRBV14|TRBJ2-7
CASSLNTGSEQYF
TGTGCCAGCAGCCTAAACACAGGGTCCGAGCAGTACTTC
>-|-|TRBV7-2|TRBJ2-1
CASSLGFLSTGSSYNEQFF
TGTGCCAGCAGCTTAGGGTTCCTATCGACTGGAAGCTCCTACAATGAGCAGTTCTTC
>-|-|TRBV7-8|TRBJ2-7
CASSLSAVGYTEQYF
TGTGCCAGCAGCTTATCCGCAGTGGGCTATACCGAGCAGTACTTC
>-|TRBD1|TRBV7-9|TRBJ1-4
CASSSPPGTGGRNEKLFF
TGTGCCAGCAGCTCTCCCCCCGGGACAGGGGGAAGAAATGAAAAACTGTTTTTT
>-|-|TRBV14|TRBJ1-5
CASSQDYHQPQHF
TGTGCCAGCAGCCAAGACTATCACCAGCCCCAGCATTTT
>few|-|TRBV30|TRBJ1-1
CAWINQGRNTEAFF
TGTGCCTGGATCAACCAGGGCAGGAACACTGAAGCTTTCTTT
>-|TRBD1|TRBV30|TRBJ1-1
CAWRGQGFAEAFF
TGTGCCTGGAGGGGACAGGGTTTTGCTGAAGCTTTCTTT
>once|-|TRBV30|TRBJ2-3
CAWSRFGGASTDTQYF
TGTGCCTGGAGTCGGTTCGGCGGGGCTAGCACAGATACGCAGTATTTT
>few|-|TRBV19|TRBJ1-1
CASSITVNTEAFF
TGTGCCAGTAGTATAACAGTGAACACTGAAGCTTTCTTT
>few|TRBD1|TRBV14|TRBJ1-4
CASSQDFRDRGEKLFF
TGTGCCAGCAGCCAAGATTTTCGGGACAGGGGTGAAAAACTGTTTTTT
>once|-|TRBV25-1|TRBJ2-7
CASWDTGSYEQYF
TGTGCCAGCTGGGACACCGGATCCTACGAGCAGTACTTC
>-|-|TRBV7-2|TRBJ1-6
CASSSKRSGYNSPLHF
TGTGCCAGCAGCTCCAAACGGTCAGGGTATAATTCACCCCTCCACTTT
>-|-|TRBV5-1|TRBJ1-1
CASSLTGNTEAFF
TGCGCCAGCAGCCTGACAGGGAACACTGAAGCTTTCTTT
>-|TRBD1|TRBV6-5|TRBJ1-6
CATMTTGGHSPLHF
TGTGCCACCATGACTACAGGGGGCCATTCACCCCTCCACTTT
>-|TRBD1|TRBV7-3|TRBJ2-3
CASSPGQGLDTQYF
TGTGCCAGCAGCCCCGGACAGGGATTAGATACGCAGTATTTT
>medium-sized|TRBD2|TRBV27|TRBJ2-7
CASSPSPWAGGSCEQYF
TGTGCCAGCAGTCCTTCCCCATGGGCGGGGGGGAGTTGCGAGCAGTACTTC
>-|TRBD2|TRBV5-1|TRBJ2-6
CASSLVAGGTGANVLTF
TGCGCCAGCAGCTTGGTTGCGGGAGGGACTGGGGCCAACGTCCTGACTTTC
>once|TRBD1|TRBV19|TRBJ2-1
CASKAGGVFNEQFF
TGTGCCAGTAAAGCAGGGGGCGTCTTCAATGAGCAGTTCTTC
>-|TRBD1|TRBV19|TRBJ1-5
CASSIPSGRGNNQPQHF
TGTGCCAGTAGCATCCCCTCGGGCAGGGGGAACAATCAGCCCCAGCATTTT
>-|TRBD2|TRBV15|TRBJ2-3
CATSRGGGPTDTQYF
TGTGCCACCAGCAGAGGCGGGGGGCCCACAGATACGCAGTATTTT
>few|-|TRBV9|TRBJ2-7
CASSVGTAGTYEQYF
TGTGCCAGCAGCGTTGGCACCGCCGGGACTTACGAGCAGTACTTC
>-|-|TRBV5-4|TRBJ2-6
CASSSSTSISGANVLTF
TGTGCCAGCAGCTCCTCTACTTCTATCTCTGGGGCCAACGTCCTGACTTTC
>-|TRBD1|TRBV5-5|TRBJ2-7
CASSLSTSQGTFYSYEQYF
TGTGCCAGCAGCTTAAGTACGTCACAGGGGACCTTCTACTCCTACGAGCAGTACTTC
>-|-|TRBV6-6|TRBJ1-1
CASSLYRDEAFF
TGTGCCAGCAGTTTATACAGGGATGAAGCTTTCTTT
>once|-|TRBV6-5|TRBJ1-2
CASRKTGSVYGYTF
TGTGCCAGCAGAAAAACAGGGTCTGTCTATGGCTACACCTTC
>-|-|TRBV7-5|TRBJ2-7
CVRSLARIAGDPYYEQYF
TGTGTCAGAAGCTTAGCGCGGATAGCGGGGGACCCCTACTACGAGCAGTACTTC
>-|-|TRBV19|TRBJ1-5
CASSRWGRALSNQPQHF
TGTGCCAGTAGTCGTTGGGGCCGTGCCCTTAGCAATCAGCCCCAGCATTTT
>-|-|TRBV12-3/TRBV12-4|TRBJ1-1
CASGGKVRVRAFF
TGTGCCAGCGGAGGGAAGGTCAGGGTGCGAGCTTTCTTT
>few|TRBD1|TRBV24-1|TRBJ2-1
CATSDTGQGSYNEQFF
TGTGCCACCAGTGATACAGGACAGGGCTCCTACAATGAGCAGTTCTTC
>-|TRBD1|TRBV30|TRBJ1-5
CAWSGQGWNQPQHF
TGTGCCTGGAGTGGACAGGGTTGGAATCAGCCCCAGCATTTT
>-|-|TRBV7-2|TRBJ1-1
CASSRVPGGGTEAFF
TGTGCCAGCAGCCGGGTGCCGGGTGGTGGCACTGAAGCTTTCTTT
>once|-|TRBV6-5|TRBJ1-6
CAGAAGSYNSPLHF
TGTGCCGGGGCCGCCGGAAGCTATAATTCACCCCTCCACTTT
>-|-|TRBV27|TRBJ2-7
CASSLSAGYEQYF
TGTGCCAGCAGTTTATCCGCCGGCTACGAGCAGTACTTC
>-|-|TRBV21-1|TRBJ1-3
CASSKARTGSGNTIYF
TGTGCCAGCAGCAAAGCTCGGACAGGGAGTGGAAACACCATATATTTT
>-|TRBD1|TRBV15|TRBJ2-7
CATSRAGQDYEQYF
TGTGCCACCAGCAGAGCCGGACAGGACTACGAGCAGTACTTC
>-|-|TRBV6-2/TRBV6-3|TRBJ2-3
CASSYSSVEDTQYF
TGTGCCAGCAGTTACTCTAGCGTCGAAGATACGCAGTATTTT
>-|TRBD1|TRBV4-1|TRBJ2-5
CASSQVTGGLKETQYF
TGCGCCAGCAGCCAAGTTACAGGGGGCCTCAAAGAGACCCAGTACTTC